Sequencing of this T cell receptor (beta chain) was carried out in a study of Graves' ophthalmopathy and Graves' hyperthyroidism. The authors amplified TCR beta CDR3 regions from RNA transcripts. First-round RT-PCR used HTBI primers; second-round multiplex PCR followed. TCRdb re-called the multiplex PCR reads with MiXCR, one entry per CDR3 protein. Altogether hundreds of thousands of distinct CDR3 sequences are present, approximately 21% being singletons, with the ten largest covering more than 5.5%. Germline values: CDR1 SNHLY, CDR2 FYNNEI. The CDR3 has 14 residues. After removal of 5 bases from V and 8 bases from J, the junction contained 7 bases not matched to a gene. This clonotype was detected many times.

The J gene is TRBJ2-4, the V gene TRBV2; 9 positions agree with TRBD1. The sequencing sample was made of peripheral blood. This clonotype originated in a woman between 18 and 29 years old with stable Graves' hyperthyroidism. Some clones in this sample may be carry-over from other donors' samples. The CDR3 protein is CASSRGQGRYIQYF. CDR3 DNA sequence: TGTGCCAGCAGTAGGGGACAGGGACGATACATTCAGTACTTC.